This T cell receptor beta chain was retrieved from a study of cytomegalovirus exposure and HLA in healthy donors. Study-wide background: A data release that came early held roughly 85 million unique TCRs from HLA-typed donors.

As for this clone: Its target is not known.

Use of 60 Vbeta and 13 Jbeta primers characterized the PCR. Profiling relied on immunoSEQ multiplex PCR, and the TCRdb table lists in-frame clones only, not all of them. The table shows 55,000 to 80,000 clones, with approximately 77% occurring only once. Germline V CDR1 and CDR2: SGHNT, YYREEE (reference sequence). J gave up 4 bases and V 0 bases, and 3 bases lay outside the gene matches. The CDR3 runs to 15 residues. Study results and limitations: As immune exposure information, only CMV serostatus was available.

Source material: PBMCs. The V call is TRBV5-4, the J call TRBJ2-7; 11 bases match TRBD2. The sequence derives from a woman aged 25 to 39 in good health and CMV-seropositive. The CDR3 nucleotides read TGTGCCAGCAGCTTGGTAGCGGGAGGGCCGTACGAGCAGTACTTC. As protein: CASSLVAGGPYEQYF.